Below are 19 T cell receptor beta chains sequenced from a single sample in a study of cytomegalovirus exposure and HLA in healthy donors. It was with 60 Vbeta and 13 Jbeta primers that the PCR ran. Method: immunoSEQ multiplex PCR; TCRdb's copy keeps in-frame clones and lacks some. The sample carries 24,000 or so clones, 79% recorded once. The specimen sequenced was PBMCs. These receptor sequences come from a male donor in good health and CMV-seronegative.

This clone has only a few counts. The chain carries TRBV10-3 and TRBJ2-7; weak D call: TRBD2 (5 bases). Germline CDR1 ENHRY, CDR2 SYGVKD. There are 13 residues in the CDR3. Trimming removed 7 bases from V and 3 bases from J, with 13 bases in between. This CDR3 is CAITREGHYEQYF. In DNA, the CDR3 is TGTGCCATCACCCGTGAGGGTCACTACGAGCAGTACTTC.

The V call is TRBV5-8, the J call TRBJ2-3, with no clear D. V lost 2 bases, J lost 2 bases, and 6 bases lay in between. Germline loops: CDR1 SGHTS, CDR2 YDEGEE. This CDR3 spans 13 amino acids. CDR3 sequence: CASSFRLTDTQYF. The DNA of the CDR3 is TGTGCCAGCAGCTTCAGGCTCACAGATACGCAGTATTTT.

The rearrangement joins TRBV11-2 to TRBJ2-1, with a tentative D call TRBD2 (5 bases). The length of the CDR3 is 11 residues. Trimming shortened V by 5 bases and J by 9 bases, and 8 bases separated the two germline ends. Germline CDR1 reads SGHAT; CDR2 reads FQNNGV. The CDR3, as DNA: TGTGCCAGCAGCCCTACTAGTGAGCAGTTCTTC. It codes for CASSPTSEQFF.

The V gene is TRBV30, the J gene TRBJ1-6; no clear D. In germline, CDR1 is GTSNPN, CDR2 SVGIG (reference sequence). V was pared by 3 bases and J by 9 bases, with 15 bases between. The CDR3 loop spans 14 amino acids. In DNA, the CDR3 is TGTGCCTGGAGCTCCGTTCGGGTGACTTCACCCCTCCACTTT. Translation gives CAWSSVRVTSPLHF.

The V call is TRBV19, the J call TRBJ2-1; 8 positions match TRBD1. The germline V gene encodes CDR1 LNHDA and CDR2 SQIVND (reference sequence). The CDR3 has 16 residues. The trim removed 3 bases at V and 4 bases at J, leaving 8 bases unmatched. The CDR3 nucleotides are TGTGCCAGTAGTATTTCCGGGACAGGAGAGTACAATGAGCAGTTCTTC. This gives the protein CASSISGTGEYNEQFF.

This chain links TRBV29-1 with TRBJ2-6; D not certain. The V end was cut by 6 bases, the J end by 0 bases, with 6 bases between. The germline V gene has CDR1 SQVTM and CDR2 ANQGSEA. The CDR3 runs to 13 residues. As DNA, the CDR3 is TGCAGCGTCTTACACTCTGGGGCCAACGTCCTGACTTTC. Residues: CSVLHSGANVLTF.

The rearrangement uses TRBV2 and TRBJ2-3; 7 positions agree with TRBD1. The CDR3 spans 11 residues. V gave up 10 bases and J gave up 4 bases; unmatched junction bases: 2. Germline CDR1 is SNHLY and CDR2 is FYNNEI. The CDR3 loop reads CATQGPDTQYF. In DNA, the CDR3 is TGTGCCACACAGGGGCCAGATACGCAGTATTTT. The whole variable domain, remainder taken from reference TRBV2 and TRBJ2-3, is EPEVTQTPSHQVTQMGQEVILRCVPISNHLYFYWYRQILGQKVEFLVSFYNNEISEKSEIFDDQFSVERPDGSNFTLKIRSTKLEDSAMYFCATQGPDTQYFGPGTRLTVL.

CDR3 in DNA: TGTGCCAGCAGGGGGACAGGCACAGATACGCAGTATTTT. Amino acid sequence: CASRGTGTDTQYF. The V and J genes are TRBV2 and TRBJ2-3; 7 nucleotides line up with TRBD1. The junction had 1 base not matched to a gene; V was cut back by 6 bases and J by 1 base. Germline V CDR1 and CDR2: SNHLY, FYNNEI. CDR3 length: 13 residues.

The chain couples TRBV7-2 to TRBJ2-5; possibly TRBD2 for D (5 bases). Trimming cost V 1 base and J 5 bases, with 11 bases left between them. The CDR3 covers 14 residues. CDR1 is SGHTA and CDR2 is FQGNSA in the germline V gene. The CDR3 DNA sequence: TGTGCCAGCAGCTTAGTTGGCGGGCACGAGACCCAGTACTTC. This encodes CASSLVGGHETQYF.

The chain recombines TRBV5-1 with TRBJ2-5; 8 bases map to TRBD2. CDR1 and CDR2 from the germline V gene are SGHRS and YFSETQ. V was pared by 0 bases and J by 1 base, with 2 bases of the junction left unmatched. The CDR3 consists of 15 residues. The CDR3 sequence: CASSLGGGRQETQYF. CDR3 DNA sequence: TGCGCCAGCAGCTTGGGCGGGGGGCGCCAAGAGACCCAGTACTTC.

This rearrangement joins TRBV10-3 to TRBJ2-2; maybe TRBD1 (5 bases). This CDR3 has 13 amino acids. Trimming left V 6 bases short and J 1 base short, with 6 bases between. In germline, CDR1 is ENHRY, CDR2 SYGVKD. CDR3 coding DNA: TGTGCCATCAGAACAGGGAACACCGGGGAGCTGTTTTTT. Amino acids: CAIRTGNTGELFF.

The rearrangement links TRBV4-3 to TRBJ1-4, with TRBD1 matching 8 bases. The length of the CDR3 is 19 residues. Germline CDR1 is LGHNA and CDR2 is YSLEER. V lost 0 bases and J lost 5; bases outside the gene matches: 14. The CDR3 sequence: CASSQDRRTGMRDNEKLFF. The CDR3 nucleotides are TGCGCCAGCAGCCAAGATCGCAGGACAGGGATGCGCGACAATGAAAAACTGTTTTTT.

This clone appeared a few times. J is TRBJ1-3 and V is TRBV10-3; 10 bases map to TRBD1. From germline, CDR1 is ENHRY and CDR2 SYGVKD. Germline trimming cut 9 bases from V and 3 bases from J; bases unmatched to any gene: 8. This CDR3 region has 15 residues. This CDR3 reads CAINRQGAYGNTIYF. The CDR3 DNA is TGTGCCATTAACCGACAGGGGGCATATGGAAACACCATATATTTT.

This clone was detected once. The chain employs TRBV7-2 and TRBJ2-1; D might be TRBD2 (5 bases). V was clipped by 1 base and J by 0 bases, with 10 bases between them. Germline V CDR1 and CDR2: SGHTA, FQGNSA. The CDR3 has 16 amino acids. The CDR3 loop is CASSLVGSSSYNEQFF. The CDR3 coding sequence is TGTGCCAGCAGCTTAGTAGGGAGTAGCTCCTACAATGAGCAGTTCTTC.

The chain is built from TRBV9 and TRBJ1-5; possibly TRBD1 for D (5 bases). This CDR3 has 15 residues. V was pared by 0 bases and J by 5 bases, with 12 bases between. CDR1 is SGDLS, CDR2 YYNGEE, per germline. Here the CDR3 reads CASSVAPGRDQPQHF. The DNA of the CDR3 is TGTGCCAGCAGCGTAGCTCCGGGCAGGGATCAGCCCCAGCATTTT.

The chain joins TRBV5-5 to TRBJ1-6, with D possibly being TRBD1 (5 bases). The CDR3 consists of 13 residues. Trimming stripped 0 bases from V and 16 bases from J, with 14 bases between. Germline V CDR1 and CDR2: SGHKS, YYEKEE (reference sequence). Here the CDR3 reads CASSLDRTVLLHF. Written as DNA, the CDR3 is TGTGCCAGCAGCTTGGACAGGACCGTTCTTCTCCACTTT.

The V and J genes are TRBV4-3 and TRBJ2-2, with D perhaps matching TRBD2 (6 bases). This CDR3 contains 15 residues. Germline values: CDR1 LGHNA, CDR2 YSLEER. Trimming removed 1 base from V and 7 bases from J, with 13 bases in between. The CDR3: CASSQVVGGGGELFF. The CDR3 DNA reads TGCGCCAGCAGCCAAGTGGTCGGGGGAGGCGGGGAGCTGTTTTTT.

This clone was counted once. The chain uses TRBV7-3 and TRBJ2-2, with D unclear. In germline, CDR1 is SGHTA, CDR2 FQGTGA. The CDR3 consists of 12 residues. Trimming cost V 4 bases and J 3 bases, with 3 bases left between them. CDR3 nucleotide sequence: TGTGCCAGCAGCTCCTACACCGGGGAGCTGTTTTTT. It codes for CASSSYTGELFF.

This clone came up a few times. The chain combines TRBV20-1 with TRBJ1-2; no clear D gene. CDR1 is DFQATT and CDR2 is SNEGSKA in the germline V gene (reference sequence). The CDR3 runs to 11 residues. The V end was cut by 0 bases, the J end by 11 bases, with 10 bases between. The CDR3 DNA is TGCAGTGCTAGAGATCGGGTCAGTTACACCTTC. Translating it yields CSARDRVSYTF.